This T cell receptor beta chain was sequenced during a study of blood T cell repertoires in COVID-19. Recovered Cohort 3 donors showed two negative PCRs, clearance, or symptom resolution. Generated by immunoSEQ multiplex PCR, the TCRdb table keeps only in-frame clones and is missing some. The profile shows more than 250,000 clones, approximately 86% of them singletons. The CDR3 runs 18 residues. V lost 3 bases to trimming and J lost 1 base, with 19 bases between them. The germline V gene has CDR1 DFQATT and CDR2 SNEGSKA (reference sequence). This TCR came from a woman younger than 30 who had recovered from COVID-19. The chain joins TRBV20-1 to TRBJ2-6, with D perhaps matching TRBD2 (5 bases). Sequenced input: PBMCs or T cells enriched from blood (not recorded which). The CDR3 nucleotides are TGCAGTGCTAGTATCGGGATACCCACCCCATCTGGGGCCAACGTCCTGACTTTC. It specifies CSASIGIPTPSGANVLTF.